A single sample is the source of the 30 T cell receptor beta chains below, sequenced in a study of lymphopenia after photon versus proton radiotherapy. The protocol was immunoSEQ multiplex PCR, while the TCRdb copy is restricted to in-frame clones and leaves out a portion. The sample records approximately 160,000 clones, less than 90% being singletons. Sample: peripheral blood, taken from a patient treated with photon-based radiotherapy. Receptor source: a man aged 50 to 59 with gastric cancer.

The V and J genes are TRBV5-1 and TRBJ2-1; D gene ambiguous. Germline V gene lookup returns CDR1 SGHRS and CDR2 YFSETQ. CDR3 length: 13 residues. V dropped 0 bases and J dropped 5 bases, with 6 bases sitting between them. Here the CDR3 reads CASSLAQNNEQFF. CDR3 DNA: TGCGCCAGCAGCTTGGCTCAGAACAATGAGCAGTTCTTC.

The chain links TRBV6-5 to TRBJ2-5; possibly TRBD2 for D (6 bases). CDR1 is MNHEY, CDR2 SVGAGI, per germline. This CDR3 is built from 16 residues. V dropped 0 bases and J dropped 4 bases, with 15 bases sitting between them. CDR3 coding DNA: TGTGCCAGCAGTTACTCGCTAGCGTTCAAGGGAGAGACCCAGTACTTC. It specifies CASSYSLAFKGETQYF.

The rearrangement joins TRBV28 to TRBJ1-3; D gene ambiguous. CDR1 and CDR2 from the germline V gene are MDHEN and SYDVKM. V gave up 7 bases and J gave up 2 bases, with 9 bases separating them. This CDR3 region has 13 residues. The CDR3 DNA is TGTGCCAGCATTACACCGACTGGAAACACCATATATTTT. Encoded protein: CASITPTGNTIYF.

This clone was observed once. The chain joins TRBV19 to TRBJ2-2; D is perhaps TRBD2 (6 bases). The germline V gene has CDR1 LNHDA and CDR2 SQIVND (reference sequence). V shed 6 bases and J shed 6 bases, with 14 bases lying between them. The length of the CDR3 is 14 residues. Written as DNA, the CDR3 is TGTGCCAGTAGGAGCCCGGGGGAGGCCGGGGAGCTGTTTTTT. It is translated as CASRSPGEAGELFF.

The chain links TRBV6-6 to TRBJ2-7; 11 positions match TRBD1. The J segment lost 3 bases and the V segment lost 7 bases, leaving 8 bases of the junction unmatched. This CDR3 spans 15 amino acids. The germline CDR1 and CDR2 sequences are MNHNY and SVGAGI (reference sequence). The CDR3 DNA reads TGTGCCAGCAACACAATAGGGACAGGGGGCTACGAGCAGTACTTC. It translates to CASNTIGTGGYEQYF.

The CDR3 sequence: CASSLWLAGGGTGELFF. The CDR3 DNA reads TGTGCCAGCAGCCTGTGGCTAGCGGGAGGCGGGACCGGGGAGCTGTTTTTT. The chain has TRBV7-6 and TRBJ2-2, with 11 bases that match TRBD2. Germline assignment: CDR1 SGHVS and CDR2 FNYEAQ. CDR3 length equals 17 residues. Trimming took 5 bases from V and 5 from J; bases not matched to a gene: 10.

CDR3 amino acids: CASSLRVREEAFF. CDR3 sequence (DNA): TGTGCCAGCAGTTTACGTGTGAGGGAGGAAGCTTTCTTT. V is TRBV28 and J is TRBJ1-1, with unresolved D. This CDR3 spans 13 amino acids. Per germline, CDR1 MDHEN and CDR2 SYDVKM. The V end was cut by 2 bases, the J end by 8 bases, with 12 bases between.

The chain carries TRBV15 and TRBJ1-5, with 7 nucleotides matching TRBD1. The CDR3 is made up of 13 amino acids. In germline, CDR1 is LNHNV, CDR2 YYDKDF (reference sequence). V shed 7 bases and J 3 bases; nucleotides not matched to a gene: 3. This chain's CDR3 is CATKGANNQPQHF. As DNA, the CDR3 is TGTGCCACCAAGGGGGCTAACAATCAGCCCCAGCATTTT.

The chain couples TRBV6-1 to TRBJ1-2; 10 bases are a match to TRBD1. From germline, CDR1 is MNHNS and CDR2 SASEGT. The V and J ends lost 5 bases and 4 bases, in that order; junction bases with no gene match: 4. This CDR3 is 14 amino acids long. CDR3 amino acids: CASSQDRGIYGYTF. CDR3 nucleotides: TGTGCCAGCAGTCAGGACAGGGGGATCTATGGCTACACCTTC.

V is TRBV19 and J is TRBJ2-1; D is undetermined. V was cut by 7 bases and J by 5 bases, with 9 bases left in between. The CDR3 runs to 12 residues. Germline CDR1 reads LNHDA; CDR2 reads SQIVND (reference sequence). CDR3 nucleotides: TGTGCCAGTAAGTGGTCGGACAATGAGCAGTTCTTC. Translation gives CASKWSDNEQFF.

The chain links TRBV13 to TRBJ2-2; 8 nucleotides line up with TRBD1. Germline assignment: CDR1 PRHDT and CDR2 FYEKMQ (reference sequence). The CDR3 covers 15 residues. The trim removed 6 bases at V and 4 bases at J, leaving 7 bases unmatched. The CDR3: CASRQDRGSTGELFF. In DNA, the CDR3 is TGTGCCAGCAGACAAGACAGGGGCAGCACCGGGGAGCTGTTTTTT. The complete variable domain, with remaining parts taken from reference TRBV13 and TRBJ2-2, reads AAGVIQSPRHLIKEKRETATLKCYPIPRHDTVYWYQQGPGQDPQFLISFYEKMQSDKGSIPDRFSAQQFSDYHSELNMSSLELGDSALYFCASRQDRGSTGELFFGEGSRLTVL.

The gene calls are TRBV7-9 and TRBJ2-1; weak D call: TRBD2 (5 bases). The CDR3 contains 14 residues. Germline V gives CDR1 SEHNR, CDR2 FQNEAQ (reference sequence). V was cut by 2 bases and J by 7 bases, with 12 bases left in between. This CDR3 is CASSLTGIPNEQFF. The CDR3 DNA sequence: TGTGCCAGCAGCTTAACGGGAATTCCTAATGAGCAGTTCTTC.

The gene calls are TRBV2 and TRBJ1-2; D remains ambiguous. The CDR3 extends over 14 amino acids. Germline V gene lookup returns CDR1 SNHLY and CDR2 FYNNEI. The V and J ends lost 2 bases and 5 bases respectively, with 12 bases between them. CDR3 sequence: CASSERFGAYGYTF. Here the CDR3 DNA reads TGTGCCAGCAGTGAAAGATTTGGAGCTTATGGCTACACCTTC. The full variable domain, its missing parts supplied by reference TRBV2 and TRBJ1-2, is EPEVTQTPSHQVTQMGQEVILRCVPISNHLYFYWYRQILGQKVEFLVSFYNNEISEKSEIFDDQFSVERPDGSNFTLKIRSTKLEDSAMYFCASSERFGAYGYTFGSGTRLTVV.

This chain's CDR3 is CASSSGQGIYGYTF. The CDR3 nucleotides read TGTGCCAGCAGTTCGGGACAGGGGATCTATGGCTACACCTTC. The rearrangement uses TRBV28 and TRBJ1-2, with 10 positions matching TRBD1. The germline CDR1 and CDR2 sequences are MDHEN and SYDVKM. The CDR3 extends over 14 amino acids. Losses at the gene ends were 4 bases for V and 4 bases for J; bases not matched to a gene: 3.

V usage is TRBV19 and J usage is TRBJ1-2, with D hard to call. This CDR3 has 11 residues. Germline CDR1 and CDR2: LNHDA and SQIVND (reference sequence). Trimming pared 5 bases from V and 1 base from J, leaving 2 bases between. The CDR3 here is CASSLNYGYTF. CDR3 sequence (DNA): TGTGCCAGTAGTCTTAACTATGGCTACACCTTC.

The rearrangement links TRBV11-2 to TRBJ2-5; D assignment may be TRBD1 or TRBD2 (5 bases each). CDR3 length equals 13 residues. Germline V gene sequence: CDR1 SGHAT, CDR2 FQNNGV. Trimming took off 0 bases at V and 10 bases at J, with 12 bases between the two ends. The CDR3 here is CASSLDQGRDQYF. CDR3 sequence (DNA): TGTGCCAGCAGCTTAGATCAGGGACGTGACCAGTACTTC.

This chain uses TRBV28 with TRBJ2-7, with D tentatively TRBD1 (6 bases). CDR3 length: 14 residues. Germline CDR1 MDHEN, CDR2 SYDVKM. The ends were cut back, 2 bases at V and 1 base at J, with 9 bases in the middle. The CDR3, as DNA: TGTGCCAGCAGTTTAGCCCAGGGGTCCTACGAGCAGTACTTC. Its translation is CASSLAQGSYEQYF.

The chain uses TRBV13 and TRBJ2-2; D is possibly TRBD1 or TRBD2 (6 bases each). CDR1 and CDR2 from the germline V gene are PRHDT and FYEKMQ (reference sequence). Trimming pared 5 bases from V and 2 bases from J, leaving 18 bases between. This CDR3 is 17 amino acids long. CDR3 DNA sequence: TGTGCCAGCAGCCCCCCCTTCGGGGGCCCTAACACCGGGGAGCTGTTTTTT. As protein: CASSPPFGGPNTGELFF.

This clone was observed a single time. The chain uses TRBV7-9 and TRBJ2-1, with D perhaps TRBD1 or TRBD2 (5 bases each). Germline V lookup: CDR1 SEHNR, CDR2 FQNEAQ (reference sequence). V was shortened by 5 bases and J by 5 bases, with 19 bases between the two germline ends. This CDR3 is built from 16 residues. DNA for the CDR3: TGTGCCAGCAGCCCGGCTCCGGGACCCCGAGACAATGAGCAGTTCTTC. This sequence encodes CASSPAPGPRDNEQFF.

The gene calls are TRBV7-9 and TRBJ2-3, with D perhaps assigned TRBD1 or TRBD2 (5 bases each). CDR1 is SEHNR, CDR2 FQNEAQ, per germline (reference sequence). This CDR3 contains 13 residues. V was trimmed by 4 bases and J by 4 bases, leaving 9 bases between them. The CDR3 sequence is CASSSRGPDTQYF. In DNA form, the CDR3 reads TGTGCCAGCAGCTCCCGGGGCCCAGATACGCAGTATTTT.

Here the CDR3 DNA reads TGTGCCAGCAGCTTAGACGCCAGCCTTACGCAGTATTTT. Its protein product is CASSLDASLTQYF. This chain links TRBV7-9 with TRBJ2-3; D remains unclear. Germline assignment: CDR1 SEHNR and CDR2 FQNEAQ (reference sequence). CDR3 size: 13 residues. V was pared by 1 base and J by 8 bases, with 10 bases between.

J is TRBJ1-3 and V is TRBV11-2, with 8 bases aligning to TRBD1. V was pared by 3 bases and J by 0 bases, with 4 bases of the junction left unmatched. The CDR3 spans 16 residues. The germline gives CDR1 SGHAT, CDR2 FQNNGV. CDR3 DNA: TGTGCCAGCAGCTTGAACACAGGGGGCTCTGGAAACACCATATATTTT. Translation: CASSLNTGGSGNTIYF.

The chain joins TRBV9 to TRBJ1-5; D gene uncertain. Germline CDR1 reads SGDLS; CDR2 reads YYNGEE. V was trimmed by 4 bases and J by 7 bases, leaving 21 bases between them. The CDR3 sequence is 16 residues long. The CDR3 reads CASSPDPTAPGQPQHF. CDR3 sequence (DNA): TGTGCCAGCAGCCCCGATCCGACGGCGCCTGGACAGCCCCAGCATTTT.

The chain uses TRBV5-4 and TRBJ2-1, with D possibly TRBD2 on 6 matching bases. The germline gives CDR1 SGHNT, CDR2 YYREEE (reference sequence). This CDR3 contains 16 residues. Between the trimmed V and J ends, which lost 4 bases and 6 bases, there was a span of 20 bases. The CDR3 sequence: CASSTAISGLGNEQFF. DNA of the CDR3: TGTGCCAGCAGCACCGCTATTAGCGGCCTGGGCAATGAGCAGTTCTTC.

This clone has only one observation. This chain links TRBV29-1 with TRBJ1-1; D uncertain. This CDR3 is 13 amino acids long. Germline V gene lookup returns CDR1 SQVTM and CDR2 ANQGSEA. V lost 1 base and J lost 1, with 7 bases in between. CDR3 DNA sequence: TGCAGCGTTGAAGCCCGACAGAACACTGAAGCTTTCTTT. It yields the protein CSVEARQNTEAFF.

The CDR3 bases are TGTGCCAGTAGTCAACCGGGACAGGGGGCAACCGGGGAGCTGTTTTTT. Translating it yields CASSQPGQGATGELFF. The rearrangement uses TRBV19 and TRBJ2-2; TRBD1 aligns across 12 bases. Germline V gives CDR1 LNHDA, CDR2 SQIVND (reference sequence). CDR3 length: 16 residues. Germline trimming cut 5 bases from V and 5 bases from J; bases unmatched to any gene: 6.

The chain links TRBV25-1 to TRBJ2-1; D is ambiguous. The V gene lost 3 bases and the J gene lost 12 bases, with 12 bases spanning the gap. The V gene's germline CDR1 is MGHDK and CDR2 SYGVNS. CDR3 length: 12 residues. The CDR3 spells CASSDYQMWQFF. Here the CDR3 DNA reads TGTGCCAGCAGTGACTACCAGATGTGGCAGTTCTTC.

This clone was found a few times. This sequence joins TRBV2 and TRBJ1-5; D gene ambiguous. The V gene lost 8 bases and the J gene lost 4 bases, with 9 bases spanning the gap. The CDR3 runs 12 residues. Germline CDR1 SNHLY, CDR2 FYNNEI. The CDR3 region is CASSDPNQPQHF. CDR3 sequence (DNA): TGTGCCAGCTCAGACCCAAATCAGCCCCAGCATTTT.

The rearrangement links TRBV28 to TRBJ2-5, with TRBD2 matching 7 bases. CDR1 and CDR2 (germline): MDHEN, SYDVKM. Germline trimming cut 10 bases from V and 5 bases from J; bases unmatched to any gene: 4. The CDR3 has 11 amino acids. CDR3 sequence (DNA): TGTGCCACCTGGGGAGGGGAGACCCAGTACTTC. The encoded protein is CATWGGETQYF. The full variable domain, rest sourced from reference TRBV28 and TRBJ2-5, is DVKVTQSSRYLVKRTGEKVFLECVQDMDHENMFWYRQDPGLGLRLIYFSYDVKMKEKGDIPEGYSVSREKKERFSLILESASTNQTSMYLCATWGGETQYFGPGTRLLVL.

The chain joins TRBV9 to TRBJ2-2; D is ambiguous. V was shortened by 2 bases and J by 0 bases, with 11 bases between the two germline ends. Germline V gene lookup returns CDR1 SGDLS and CDR2 YYNGEE. The CDR3 length is 16 residues. The CDR3 loop reads CASSVWSNANTGELFF. The CDR3 DNA sequence: TGTGCCAGCAGCGTTTGGTCAAACGCGAACACCGGGGAGCTGTTTTTT.